The 8 T cell receptor beta chains below all came from one sample that was sequenced in a study of T cells in Graves' hyperthyroidism and ophthalmopathy. TCR beta CDR3 regions were amplified from RNA transcripts. A set of HTBI primers served as the primers for a first-round RT-PCR of the TCR CDR3. TCRdb ran MiXCR on the multiplex PCR reads and lists one entry per CDR3 protein. The repertoire has 450,000 to 650,000 distinct CDR3 sequences, 14% of them found once; the top ten carry roughly 7.1%. Sequencing input: blood. The receptors were sampled from a woman aged 18-29 years with Graves' ophthalmopathy.

This clonotype was observed many times. V and J are TRBV7-3 and TRBJ2-1, with 9 bases matching TRBD2. The CDR3 runs to 20 residues. From germline, CDR1 is SGHTA and CDR2 FQGTGA. The V gene end was trimmed by 1 base and the J gene end by 0 bases; junction bases not matched to a gene: 13. The DNA of the CDR3 is TGTGCCAGCAGCTTAAGGGTTGCGGGACTAGCCTTTGACTCCTACAATGAGCAGTTCTTC. Translating gives CASSLRVAGLAFDSYNEQFF. Full variable domain (remainder filled in from reference TRBV7-3 and TRBJ2-1): GAGVSQTPSNKVTEKGKYVELRCDPISGHTALYWYRQSLGQGPEFLIYFQGTGAADDSGLPNDRFFAVRPEGSVSTLKIQRTERGDSAVYLCASSLRVAGLAFDSYNEQFFGPGTRLTVL.

The DNA of the CDR3 is TGCGCCAGCAGCCAGGGACAGGCCGATCAGCCCCAGCATTTT. Its protein is CASSQGQADQPQHF. The chain recombines TRBV4-1 with TRBJ1-5; 8 nucleotides align to TRBD1. J was trimmed by 5 bases and V by 3 bases; bases with no gene match: 3. Per germline, CDR1 MGHRA and CDR2 YSYEKL. The CDR3 contains 14 residues.

The genes are TRBV4-1 and TRBJ2-7; D is uncertain. The CDR3 has 12 residues. Germline V CDR1 and CDR2: MGHRA, YSYEKL. Between the trimmed V and J ends, which lost 0 bases and 6 bases, there was a span of 6 bases. The CDR3 protein is CASSQDESEQYF. The CDR3 DNA reads TGCGCCAGCAGCCAAGATGAGTCCGAGCAGTACTTC.

This clonotype came up a few times. The chain carries TRBV29-1 and TRBJ2-7; D might be TRBD1 (6 bases). Trimming took off 6 bases at V and 0 bases at J, with 12 bases between the two ends. The length of the CDR3 is 13 residues. The germline gives CDR1 SQVTM, CDR2 ANQGSEA. In nucleotides, the CDR3 is TGCAGCGTCGGGACACTCTTCTCCTACGAGCAGTACTTC. Its translation: CSVGTLFSYEQYF.

The chain employs TRBV20-1 and TRBJ1-6; D remains unclear. The CDR3 is 17 amino acids. Germline loops: CDR1 DFQATT, CDR2 SNEGSKA (reference sequence). V lost 1 base and J 0 bases, leaving 13 bases between the germline ends. CDR3 nucleotides: TGCAGTGCTAGAGCCCCTTGGGAGGGCTCCTATAATTCACCCCTCCACTTT. The encoded protein is CSARAPWEGSYNSPLHF.

This clonotype was detected many times. V and J are TRBV28 and TRBJ1-5, with TRBD1 identical over 9 bases. The CDR3 has 15 amino acids. Germline loops: CDR1 MDHEN, CDR2 SYDVKM. V shed 2 bases, J shed 5 bases, and the junction held 4 bases outside the gene matches. The CDR3 loop is CASSLGQGSYQPQHF. CDR3 DNA: TGTGCCAGCAGTTTAGGACAGGGGAGTTATCAGCCCCAGCATTTT.

The sample holds a few counts of this clonotype. The V and J genes are TRBV3-1 and TRBJ1-3, with D tentatively TRBD1 (5 bases). The CDR3 has 16 amino acids. The V end was cut by 4 bases, the J end by 4 bases, with 17 bases between. Germline V gives CDR1 LGHDT, CDR2 YNNKEL (reference sequence). Here the CDR3 reads CASSLGTALVGNTIYF. As DNA, the CDR3 is TGTGCCAGCAGCCTTGGGACGGCACTTGTGGGAAACACCATATATTTT.

The chain is built from TRBV6-1 and TRBJ2-5, with unresolved D. V was cut by 2 bases and J by 1 base, with 8 bases left in between. Germline V gene data show CDR1 as MNHNS and CDR2 as SASEGT. The CDR3 extends over 14 amino acids. The CDR3 sequence is CASSESKAQETQYF. CDR3 in DNA: TGTGCCAGCAGTGAAAGTAAGGCCCAAGAGACCCAGTACTTC.